Listed below are T cell receptor beta chains from one sample, sequenced in a study of blood T cell repertoires in COVID-19. Sequencing was performed with immunoSEQ multiplex PCR; in TCRdb, only in-frame clones are kept and a portion is missing. The sample includes approximately 120,000 clones, approximately 81% of them seen just once. What was sequenced was peripheral blood. These receptor sequences come from a woman in her fifties or sixties with acute or convalescent COVID-19. Each CDR3 is given with its conserved first and last residue. The D gene is left open where the match is weak. Only some rows state a clone size, as once, few, many or a class for expanded clones.

v_gene	j_gene	abundance	d_gene	CDR3aa	CDR3nt
TRBV20-1	TRBJ1-2	.	TRBD1	CSARPQGTYTF	TGCAGTGCTAGACCACAGGGGACCTACACCTTC
TRBV6-6	TRBJ1-4	.	TRBD1	CASRRSTGGVYEKLFF	TGTGCCAGCAGGCGATCCACAGGGGGAGTGTATGAAAAACTGTTTTTT
TRBV6-1	TRBJ2-7	once	.	CASSEPGNGPYEQYF	TGTGCCAGCAGTGAGCCAGGGAATGGTCCCTACGAGCAGTACTTC
TRBV14	TRBJ1-5	.	.	CASSRRWNRDSNQPQHF	TGTGCCAGCAGCCGTCGGTGGAACCGGGACTCCAATCAGCCCCAGCATTTT
TRBV28	TRBJ1-5	.	.	CASSSGQRYYQPQHF	TGTGCCAGCAGTTCCGGACAGCGTTACTATCAGCCCCAGCATTTT
TRBV4-2	TRBJ1-3	.	TRBD1	CASSQGRQGSGNTIYF	TGTGCCAGCAGCCAGGGGAGACAGGGATCTGGAAACACCATATATTTT
TRBV7-3	TRBJ1-6	.	.	CASSSSAGKPLHF	TGTGCCAGCAGCTCAAGCGCCGGGAAACCCCTCCACTTT
TRBV9	TRBJ2-2	.	.	CASSVAGSAGELFF	TGTGCCAGCAGCGTAGCGGGGAGTGCCGGGGAGCTGTTTTTT
TRBV7-9	TRBJ1-6	.	.	CASSLRTDSPLHF	TGTGCCAGCAGCCTACGGACTGATTCACCCCTCCACTTT
TRBV29-1	TRBJ1-2	few	.	CSAERWSADYGYTF	TGCAGCGCCGAGAGGTGGTCGGCGGACTATGGCTACACCTTC
TRBV9	TRBJ1-1	.	.	CASSVVNPEGTEAFF	TGTGCCAGCAGCGTAGTGAACCCGGAGGGGACTGAAGCTTTCTTT
TRBV6-6	TRBJ1-5	.	.	CASSYDSPWGNQPQHF	TGTGCCAGCAGTTACGATAGCCCATGGGGCAATCAGCCCCAGCATTTT
TRBV29-1	TRBJ1-2	.	.	CSVKRELSNYGYTF	TGCAGCGTAAAGCGAGAGCTCTCTAACTATGGCTACACCTTC
TRBV5-5	TRBJ2-5	.	.	CASSALRRRGERNAQETQYF	TGTGCCAGCAGCGCCCTACGGCGCAGGGGGGAAAGAAACGCTCAAGAGACCCAGTACTTC
TRBV7-3	TRBJ2-1	.	.	CASSVDSYNEQFF	TGTGCCAGCAGCGTGGACAGCTACAATGAGCAGTTCTTC
TRBV12-3/TRBV12-4	TRBJ2-7	.	.	CASSFGLSEQYF	TGTGCCAGCAGTTTCGGGTTGAGCGAGCAGTACTTC
TRBV6-5	TRBJ2-1	few	TRBD2	CASSQPSGRWDEQFF	TGTGCCAGCAGTCAGCCTAGCGGGAGGTGGGATGAGCAGTTCTTC
TRBV6-5	TRBJ2-7	.	TRBD2	CASSYTVAGGRYEQYF	TGTGCCAGCAGTTACACTGTAGCGGGGGGCCGCTACGAGCAGTACTTC
TRBV4-1	TRBJ1-5	.	.	CASSQDSGVSQPQHF	TGCGCCAGCAGCCAAGATTCGGGAGTCAGTCAGCCCCAGCATTTT
TRBV30	TRBJ1-3	.	.	CAWNAGIGNTIYF	TGTGCCTGGAACGCAGGGATTGGAAACACCATATATTTT
TRBV10-1	TRBJ2-7	.	TRBD2	CASSGPGLAGGTSYEQYF	TGCGCCAGCAGTGGGCCGGGACTAGCGGGAGGAACCTCCTACGAGCAGTACTTC
TRBV20-1	TRBJ2-1	.	.	CSRGSYNEQFF	TGCAGCCGGGGGTCCTACAATGAGCAGTTCTTC
TRBV30	TRBJ1-1	.	TRBD1	CAWIRTGGPNTEAFF	TGTGCCTGGATAAGAACAGGGGGCCCGAACACTGAAGCTTTCTTT
TRBV28	TRBJ1-5	few	.	CASSRRSINPPQHF	TGTGCCAGCAGTCGGCGGTCTATTAATCCGCCCCAGCATTTT
TRBV29-1	TRBJ1-5	.	.	CSVEVQNNQPQHF	TGCAGCGTTGAAGTCCAGAACAATCAGCCCCAGCATTTT
TRBV6-5	TRBJ1-1	.	.	CASSPQTGMNTEAFF	TGTGCCAGCAGTCCTCAGACAGGTATGAACACTGAAGCTTTCTTT
TRBV6-5	TRBJ2-2	.	TRBD2	CASRRTSLSTGELFF	TGTGCCAGCAGGCGGACTAGCCTTTCCACCGGGGAGCTGTTTTTT
TRBV20-1	TRBJ1-5	.	.	CSAVLPGSQHF	TGCAGTGCTGTCCTCCCGGGGTCCCAGCATTTT
TRBV5-1	TRBJ2-3	.	.	CASSFSDPRQRRDTQYF	TGCGCCAGCAGCTTCTCTGATCCCCGGCAAAGGAGAGATACGCAGTATTTT
TRBV28	TRBJ1-5	few	TRBD1	CASSPLYSGTGGQPQHF	TGTGCCAGCAGTCCGCTATATTCGGGGACAGGGGGTCAGCCCCAGCATTTT
TRBV29-1	TRBJ2-5	.	TRBD2	CSVEGGLGKRTETQYF	TGCAGCGTTGAAGGGGGACTAGGAAAACGAACAGAGACCCAGTACTTC
TRBV13	TRBJ1-1	.	.	CASKKPQGTNTEAFF	TGTGCCAGCAAAAAACCTCAGGGGACCAACACTGAAGCTTTCTTT
TRBV20-1	TRBJ2-1	.	TRBD2	CSASISGRYNEQFF	TGCAGTGCTAGTATTAGCGGGAGGTACAATGAGCAGTTCTTC
TRBV12-3/TRBV12-4	TRBJ2-1	.	.	CASSLTGYNEQFF	TGTGCCAGCAGTTTAACGGGGTACAATGAGCAGTTCTTC
TRBV5-1	TRBJ1-3	.	.	CASSPGGTAGNTIYF	TGCGCCAGCAGCCCGGGGGGGACGGCTGGAAACACCATATATTTT
TRBV28	TRBJ1-1	once	TRBD1	CASSILTGNTEAFF	TGTGCCAGCAGTATCCTGACAGGGAATACTGAAGCTTTCTTT
TRBV18	TRBJ1-3	few	.	CASSPTTATNAGNTIYF	TGTGCCAGCTCACCCACCACAGCTACCAATGCTGGAAACACCATATATTTT